This TCR beta chain stems from a study of blood T cell repertoires in COVID-19. Study summary: There were acute and convalescent COVID-19 samples, and they came from the United States, Italy and Spain. PBMCs, B-cell-depleted T cells, or T cells were the source of the cDNA or gDNA that made up the material.

Germline V gene sequence: CDR1 MNHEY, CDR2 SMNVEV (reference sequence). The CDR3 loop spans 15 amino acids. Trimming took off 2 bases at V and 0 bases at J, with 11 bases between the two ends. In the study's own analysis: Reference gene primer amplification in the assay estimated nucleated cell counts. Measured with immunoSEQ multiplex PCR; TCRdb has only the in-frame clones, and not every one. V and J calls and clone size are given by that table; D and trimming were obtained from the DNA. Among under 350,000 clones listed, around 89% were seen once. The specimen was peripheral blood. The chain is built from TRBV27 and TRBJ2-7, with a tentative D call TRBD1 (6 bases). The receptor was isolated from a man aged 40-49 years with acute or convalescent COVID-19. DNA of the CDR3: TGTGCCAGCAGTTTAAAGTCAGGGGTCTCCTACGAGCAGTACTTC. Translated, it gives CASSLKSGVSYEQYF.